This TCR beta chain was identified during a study of vaccination and CD4 T cells after COVID-19. General study results and limits: Spike mono-reactivity was the property of 304 of 307 vaccine-specific clones in convalescent patients. Among reactive clones from convalescent patients, a median approximately 86% appeared only post-vaccination.

This clonotype is judged large (0.1 to 1%). Antigen: not known. Unmatched junction bases numbered 12, after V lost 7 bases and J lost 6 bases. The CDR3 runs to 15 residues. Researchers used the Oncomine TCR Beta short-read assay to sequence DNA from cultured CD4+ T cells. TCRdb processed the PCR reads anew with MiXCR; each CDR3 protein has one entry. The data hold 680 or so distinct CDR3 sequences, with about an eighth observed a single time. Noted treatment: roughly ten-day PBMC culture with coronavirus spike peptide pools or control peptides (ViraFEST assay). An unexposed donor provided the CD4+ T cells, which were collected before the COVID-19 pandemic (2011-2018). Antigen-specific T cells were expanded with peptide pools by ViraFEST, and TCRs were then sequenced.

The sample comprised CD4+ T cells from blood, cultured in vitro. This TCR was sampled from a human donor in good health. This chain joins TRBV12-3 or TRBV12-4 and TRBJ1-5; 7 bases match TRBD1. CDR3 protein: CASTQGEFQGQPQHF. The CDR3 DNA reads TGTGCCAGCACCCAGGGGGAGTTTCAAGGTCAGCCCCAGCATTTT.